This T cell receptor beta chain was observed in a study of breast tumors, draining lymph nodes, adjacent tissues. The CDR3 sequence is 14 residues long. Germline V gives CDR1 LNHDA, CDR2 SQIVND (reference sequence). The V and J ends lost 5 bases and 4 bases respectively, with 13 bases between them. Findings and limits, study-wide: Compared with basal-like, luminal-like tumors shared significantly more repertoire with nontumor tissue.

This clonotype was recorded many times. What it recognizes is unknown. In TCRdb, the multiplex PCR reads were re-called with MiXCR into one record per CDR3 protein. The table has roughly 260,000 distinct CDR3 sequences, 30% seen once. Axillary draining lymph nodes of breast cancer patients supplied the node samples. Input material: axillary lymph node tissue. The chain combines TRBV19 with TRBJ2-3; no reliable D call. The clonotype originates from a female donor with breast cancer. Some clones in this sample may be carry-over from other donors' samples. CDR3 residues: CASSLSRVADTQYF. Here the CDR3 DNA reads TGTGCCAGTAGTCTCTCACGCGTGGCAGATACGCAGTATTTT. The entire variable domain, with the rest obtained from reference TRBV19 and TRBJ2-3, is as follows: DGGITQSPKYLFRKEGQNVTLSCEQNLNHDAMYWYRQDPGQGLRLIYYSQIVNDFQKGDIAEGYSVSREKKESFPLTVTSAQKNPTAFYLCASSLSRVADTQYFGPGTRLTVL.